This TCR beta chain was captured in a study of blood T cell repertoires in COVID-19 (dated by TCRdb to about 2020). Regarding the study in general: Samples covering the acute and convalescent phases of COVID-19 were provided by collaborators in the United States, Italy and Spain. The material from the prospective study consisted of cDNA or gDNA derived from T cells, B-cell-depleted T cells, or PBMCs. The dataset comprised deeply sampled blood TCRbeta repertoires from subjects exposed to, actively infected with, or recovered from COVID-19. The repertoires were released in a freely available public database intended as a resource for research on the immune response to SARS-CoV-2. Samples were obtained from the ongoing ImmuneRACE study (first 160 participants) and from 1,254 subjects provided by 6 global collaborators. Sample metadata almost always included a de-identified subject ID, COVID-19 status, age in years and sex. Where HLA class I and class II types were available, the types were taken from metadata supplied by the sample provider, not from assay-based typing. The paper's findings and limits, for the study overall: The quantity of clinical and demographic metadata differed by source and by participant and was supplied without curation.

The collaborating institutions used their own protocols to collect whole blood in K2EDTA tubes. For TCRbeta analysis, collaborators shipped samples in one of three forms: frozen whole blood, isolated PBMCs, or DNA extracted from either of those sample types. The immunoSEQ Assay, a bias-controlled multiplex PCR, was used to amplify TCRbeta CDR3 regions from genomic DNA. The original methods were these. Nucleated cell counts per sample were estimated from amplification of reference gene primers within the assay. To quantify the absolute abundance of each unique TCRbeta CDR3 rearrangement, sequence reads were collapsed and filtered. For each sample, productive Simpson clonality was calculated by taking the square root of Simpson's diversity index across productive rearrangements. TCRdb's version of the immuneACCESS table is confined to in-frame rearrangements and falls short of the full clone set. An unresolved V gene accounts for under half of the shortfall where checked; the remainder is of unknown origin. That table supplies the V and J calls and clone size; D and trimming were determined from the DNA. The sample table contains 200,000 to 300,000 clones; only one count was recorded for 86% of them. The top ten hold approximately 2% of the sample.

Based on the germline V gene (reference sequence), the CDR1 and CDR2 sequences are SGHNT and YYREEE. From its cysteine to its phenylalanine, the CDR3 spans 15 amino acids. Just CDR3 DNA is preserved here, 45 bases in frame from base 1. Trimming takes 4 bases from V and 2 bases from J, and the germline ends sit 13 bases apart. Note on this clone: What antigen it recognizes has not been identified. One base away there is no much larger clone; base qualities are not given.

The specimen sequenced was peripheral blood. The V and J genes are TRBV5-4 and TRBJ1-3; TRBD1 is a possible D gene, resting on 5 matching bases. The TCR comes from a man aged 25-45 years with active or convalescent COVID-19. In nucleotide form, the sequence is TGTGCCAGCAGCCGCGGGACGTCCACTGGAAACACCATATATTTT. Its product reads: CASSRGTSTGNTIYF.